Listed below are T cell receptor beta chains from one sample, sequenced in a study of cytomegalovirus exposure and HLA in healthy donors. Repertoires were generated with immunoSEQ multiplex PCR, while TCRdb's copy carries only in-frame clones and drops some. Of approximately 82,000 clones detected, approximately 81% appear once; the ten largest clones hold approximately 6%. Sequencing was done on a sample of PBMCs. The receptors here all came from a woman aged 45-59 years in good health and CMV-seropositive. The CDR3 runs from the conserved cysteine through the conserved F or W. D genes are given only for firm matches. For some rows the clone size is stated as once, few or many, or as a class when expanded; others skip it.

D	V	J	size	DNA	CDR3
.	TRBV7-6	TRBJ2-2	.	TGTGCCAGCAGCTTACTAGTCAACACCGGGGAGCTGTTTTTT	CASSLLVNTGELFF
.	TRBV2	TRBJ1-4	.	TGTGCCAGCAACGGGTACGAAAAACTGTTTTTT	CASNGYEKLFF
.	TRBV6-5	TRBJ1-1	few	TGTGCCAGCAGTCTACTCCGAGCAGGGAGGACTGAAGCTTTCTTT	CASSLLRAGRTEAFF
TRBD2	TRBV2	TRBJ2-5	.	TGTGCCAGCATTCGCACTAGCGGGGTCCAAGAGACCCAGTACTTC	CASIRTSGVQETQYF
.	TRBV19	TRBJ1-1	.	TGTGCCAGTAGTCATCGGACGGGAATGAACACTGAAGCTTTCTTT	CASSHRTGMNTEAFF
.	TRBV7-9	TRBJ2-1	few	TGTGCCAGCAGCTTAGACGGGGATGAGCAGTTCTTC	CASSLDGDEQFF
TRBD2	TRBV27	TRBJ2-2	few	TGTGCCAGCAGGTGGGGGGGAGGACCGAACACCGGGGAGCTGTTTTTT	CASRWGGGPNTGELFF
TRBD1	TRBV7-9	TRBJ2-7	.	TGTGCCAGCAGTCCGACGACAGGGAGCATAGAATTCGGGCAGTACTTC	CASSPTTGSIEFGQYF
TRBD2	TRBV6-4	TRBJ2-3	.	TGTGCCAGCTCAGGCGGGGGGGCCACAGATACGCAGTATTTT	CASSGGGATDTQYF
.	TRBV18	TRBJ1-1	.	TGTGCCAGCTCACCACCGGGGGGGAACACTGAAGCTTTCTTT	CASSPPGGNTEAFF
.	TRBV10-2	TRBJ2-1	.	TGCGCCAGCAGCGTAGTGGGAGTTGGCAATGAGCAGTTCTTC	CASSVVGVGNEQFF
.	TRBV15	TRBJ2-7	.	TGTGCCACCAGCAGAGCGGTTGGGGGGACCTACGAGCAGTACTTC	CATSRAVGGTYEQYF
.	TRBV19	TRBJ2-2	.	TGTGCCAGCAACGGGGACTTGAACACCGGGGAGCTGTTTTTT	CASNGDLNTGELFF
TRBD1	TRBV5-6	TRBJ1-2	.	TGTGCCAGCAGCATCGGGGACAGCGTCTATGGCTACACCTTC	CASSIGDSVYGYTF
TRBD2	TRBV7-9	TRBJ2-2	.	TGTGCCAGCAGCTCGCTAGCGGGGGGCACCGGGGAGCTGTTTTTT	CASSSLAGGTGELFF
TRBD1	TRBV5-1	TRBJ1-4	.	TGCGCCAGCCGGGACACAGGGGGAGCAACTAATGAAAAACTGTTTTTT	CASRDTGGATNEKLFF
.	TRBV6-1	TRBJ2-7	once	TGTGCCAGCAGTGAAGTGAGGAGGAGAGGGCTTTTGACAGGCCCACTACGCGAGCAGTACTTC	CASSEVRRRGLLTGPLREQYF
TRBD1	TRBV30	TRBJ1-2	.	TGTGCCTTATTCCGGGACAGGGGGCTATCGGGCCACGGCTACACCTTC	CALFRDRGLSGHGYTF
TRBD2	TRBV19	TRBJ2-3	.	TGTGCCAGTAACAGCGGGAGACGCACAGATACGCAGTATTTT	CASNSGRRTDTQYF
TRBD2	TRBV7-9	TRBJ2-4	.	TGTGCCAGCAGCACCCGGGGAGGGAACAACATTCAGTACTTC	CASSTRGGNNIQYF
.	TRBV5-6	TRBJ2-4	.	TGTGCCAGCAGCTTCTATCGGGGAGCGGGAAACATTCAGTACTTC	CASSFYRGAGNIQYF
TRBD1	TRBV5-6	TRBJ2-7	once	TGTGCCAGCAGACAGGGGGCCTACGAGCAGTACTTC	CASRQGAYEQYF
.	TRBV5-1	TRBJ1-2	.	TGCGCCAGCAGCCTTTCACAGGTTAACTATGGCTACACCTTC	CASSLSQVNYGYTF
.	TRBV27	TRBJ1-4	few	TGTGCCAGCACCCAAACGGGTCTAAATGAAAAACTGTTTTTT	CASTQTGLNEKLFF
TRBD1	TRBV6-5	TRBJ2-3	.	TGTGCCAGCAGTTACTTTGGACAGGGGGGGACAGATACGCAGTATTTT	CASSYFGQGGTDTQYF
TRBD1	TRBV5-1	TRBJ2-1	.	TGCGCCAGCAGCTCTTCCGGGACAGAGTACAATGAGCAGTTCTTC	CASSSSGTEYNEQFF
TRBD1	TRBV7-7	TRBJ2-1	.	TGTGCTAGCAGTCAAACAGGGGATCTCGATGAGCAGTTCTTC	CASSQTGDLDEQFF
.	TRBV7-9	TRBJ1-3	.	TGTGCCAGCAGCTTAGTCAGCTCTGGAAACACCATATATTTT	CASSLVSSGNTIYF